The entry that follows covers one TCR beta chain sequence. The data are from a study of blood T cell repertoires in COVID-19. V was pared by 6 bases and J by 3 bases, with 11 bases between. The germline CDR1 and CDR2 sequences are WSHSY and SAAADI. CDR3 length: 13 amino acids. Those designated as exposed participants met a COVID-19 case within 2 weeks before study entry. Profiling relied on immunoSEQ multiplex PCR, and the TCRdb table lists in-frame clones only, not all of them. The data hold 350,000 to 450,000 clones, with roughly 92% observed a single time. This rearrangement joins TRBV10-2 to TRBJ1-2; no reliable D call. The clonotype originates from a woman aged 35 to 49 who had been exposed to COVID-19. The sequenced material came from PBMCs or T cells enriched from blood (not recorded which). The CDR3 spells CASSARADYGYTF. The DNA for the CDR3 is TGCGCCAGCAGCGCGCGGGCAGACTATGGCTACACCTTC.